Listed here are 9 T cell receptor beta chains from one sample, sequenced in a study of shared T cell receptors in the human thymus. The data were produced by immunoSEQ multiplex PCR, yet TCRdb's version contains in-frame clones alone and is incomplete. Of about 610,000 clones listed, around 87% are singletons. These same data were also listed under a study on human thymus T cells.

The specimen sequenced was thymocytes. Every receptor here comes from a boy under three years old with a congenital heart defect.

The rearrangement links TRBV4-2 to TRBJ2-3, with 8 bases fitting TRBD2. J was trimmed by 5 bases and V by 1 base; bases with no gene match: 8. CDR3 length equals 16 residues. Germline V gene lookup returns CDR1 LGHNA and CDR2 YNFKEQ. This CDR3 is CASSQGPWREEDTQYF. The CDR3 DNA follows: TGTGCCAGCAGCCAAGGTCCGTGGCGGGAGGAAGATACGCAGTATTTT.

This chain uses TRBV27 with TRBJ1-5, with 9 bases fitting TRBD1. V was pared by 4 bases and J by 5 bases, with 9 bases of the junction left unmatched. Germline loops: CDR1 MNHEY, CDR2 SMNVEV (reference sequence). CDR3 length: 16 amino acids. CDR3 DNA: TGTGCCAGCAGTTCCCATCCCGGGACAGGGTATCAGCCCCAGCATTTT. Translation: CASSSHPGTGYQPQHF.

The chain uses TRBV4-3 and TRBJ2-5; D is unclear. Trimming took 1 base from V and 5 from J, leaving 14 bases between them. The CDR3 totals 15 residues. Germline CDR1 is LGHNA and CDR2 is YSLEER. The CDR3 here is CASSQGSDPQETQYF. CDR3 bases: TGCGCCAGCAGCCAAGGGAGCGACCCCCAGGAGACCCAGTACTTC.

This clone was picked up one time. The rearrangement joins TRBV15 to TRBJ2-2; D possibly uses TRBD1 or TRBD2 (10 bases each). The CDR3 covers 24 residues. CDR1 is LNHNV, CDR2 YYDKDF, per germline (reference sequence). V lost 3 bases and J 6 bases, leaving 41 bases between the germline ends. The CDR3 nucleotides read TGTGCCACCAGCAGTTTACCCCACCCGGGACAGGGGATAACCAGGAGCGGGAGGGCCGGGGAGCTGTTTTTT. Protein product: CATSSLPHPGQGITRSGRAGELFF.

This clone has a single count. CDR3 coding DNA: TGCGCCAGCAGCCAGCACAGGAGAGGCCAGGTGTCCTACGAGCAGTACTTC. Translating gives CASSQHRRGQVSYEQYF. The chain combines TRBV4-3 with TRBJ2-7; D possibly corresponds to TRBD1 (5 bases). Trimming pared 3 bases from V and 1 base from J, leaving 19 bases between. This CDR3 contains 17 residues. In germline, CDR1 is LGHNA, CDR2 YSLEER.

In DNA, the CDR3 is TGTGCCAGCAGTTTCCTAGCGGGAGGTGAGACCCAGTACTTC. It codes for CASSFLAGGETQYF. The V gene is TRBV28, the J gene TRBJ2-5; 11 bases map to TRBD2. Trimming cost V 3 bases and J 5 bases; bases outside gene matches: 2. The CDR3 is made up of 14 amino acids. Germline CDR1 reads MDHEN; CDR2 reads SYDVKM.

The chain links TRBV13 to TRBJ2-3; 12 bases agree with TRBD2. The germline V gene encodes CDR1 PRHDT and CDR2 FYEKMQ (reference sequence). The CDR3 consists of 17 residues. V lost 2 bases and J lost 4; bases outside the gene matches: 7. In DNA form, the CDR3 reads TGTGCCAGCAGCTTACTCCCGCTAGCGGGAGGGGCAGATACGCAGTATTTT. Its protein product is CASSLLPLAGGADTQYF.

The rearrangement links TRBV2 to TRBJ1-1, with D possibly TRBD1 on 5 matching bases. CDR1 is SNHLY and CDR2 is FYNNEI in the germline V gene. V was shortened by 2 bases and J by 4 bases, with 14 bases between the two germline ends. This CDR3 contains 15 residues. CDR3 protein: CASSEKRWTFTEAFF. In DNA form, the CDR3 reads TGTGCCAGCAGTGAAAAAAGGTGGACATTCACTGAAGCTTTCTTT.

CDR3 in DNA: TGTGCCAGCAGCTTAGCGGAAACGGGAAGATGCTACGAGCAGTACTTC. This codes for CASSLAETGRCYEQYF. The J gene is TRBJ2-7, the V gene TRBV7-9, with D perhaps matching TRBD2 (5 bases). The germline V and J ends were trimmed by 0 bases and 3 bases, with 15 bases remaining between them. This CDR3 spans 16 amino acids. Germline CDR1 reads SEHNR; CDR2 reads FQNEAQ (reference sequence).